The 28 T cell receptor beta chains reported below all come from one sample, sequenced in a study of blood T cells in healthy people across ages (dated by TCRdb to 2014 to 2015). The library was made by 5' RACE. Sequencing relied on an Illumina HiSeq 2500. A second PCR of roughly 7 to 11 cycles was performed with a sample-barcoded 5' primer and a J-beta primer mix. TCRdb reworked the public reads: Q25 trimming with fastp, MiXCR clone assembly, productive beta chains retained. Here each entry gathers all rows of one CDR3 protein and keeps the most common genes and DNA. Within this sample are hundreds of thousands of distinct CDR3 sequences, with approximately 49% of them counted one time only. The ten largest account for around a third of the sample. Sequencing was performed on blood. These receptors were collected from a woman in her sixties in good health.

This chain connects TRBV18 to TRBJ2-3; TRBD1 is a possible D gene (5 bases). The CDR3 runs 17 residues. Trimming shortened V by 2 bases and J by 1 base, and 16 bases separated the two germline ends. Germline V CDR1 and CDR2: KGHSH, LQKENI. The CDR3 sequence is CASSPGASGSGTDTQYF. CDR3 nucleotide sequence: TGTGCCAGCTCACCAGGGGCGTCAGGGTCTGGCACAGATACGCAGTATTTT.

This clonotype was counted only a few times. This chain links TRBV20-1 with TRBJ2-3, with D unclear. CDR1 and CDR2 from the germline V gene are DFQATT and SNEGSKA (reference sequence). The CDR3 spans 13 residues. With 0 bases removed from V and 5 bases from J, the gap between germline ends came to 9 bases. In DNA form, the CDR3 reads TGCAGTGCTAGAGATCCTACCTTAGATACGCAGTATTTT. Encoded protein: CSARDPTLDTQYF.

CDR3 DNA sequence: TGCAGTGCTAGATTGGGGGGCGGGAGCGGTCAAGAGACCCAGTACTTC. It yields the protein CSARLGGGSGQETQYF. V and J are TRBV20-1 and TRBJ2-5; tentatively, D is TRBD2 (7 bases). Germline-derived CDR1 and CDR2 are DFQATT and SNEGSKA (reference sequence). The V and J ends lost 2 bases and 2 bases respectively, with 18 bases between them. This CDR3 spans 16 amino acids.

In its sample, this clonotype was seen a few times. The genes are TRBV6-2 or TRBV6-3 and TRBJ2-1, with D maybe TRBD2 (6 bases). Germline values: CDR1 MNHEY, CDR2 SVGEGT. The CDR3 sequence is 15 residues long. The ends were cut back, 6 bases at V and 0 bases at J, with 12 bases in the middle. The CDR3 sequence is CASSLSGPSYNEQFF. The CDR3 coding sequence is TGTGCCAGCAGCCTCAGCGGGCCCTCCTACAATGAGCAGTTCTTC.

The chain joins TRBV27 to TRBJ2-1; D gene unclear. Germline-derived CDR1 and CDR2 are MNHEY and SMNVEV (reference sequence). There are 14 residues in the CDR3. The ends were cut back, 5 bases at V and 2 bases at J, with 10 bases in the middle. The CDR3 loop reads CASSLQGTYNEQFF. The CDR3 nucleotides read TGTGCCAGCAGTCTCCAAGGGACCTACAATGAGCAGTTCTTC.

CDR3 loop: CASSLVGGGGHEQYF. The CDR3 DNA follows: TGTGCCAGCAGCTTAGTGGGGGGAGGAGGGCACGAGCAGTACTTC. The gene calls are TRBV7-2 and TRBJ2-7; TRBD2 might be the D (6 bases). This CDR3 has 15 residues. Trimming pared 1 base from V and 5 bases from J, leaving 15 bases between. Germline lookup yields CDR1 SGHTA and CDR2 FQGNSA. Looking up the rest from reference TRBV7-2 and TRBJ2-7 gives the full variable domain: GAGVSQSPSNKVTEKGKDVELRCDPISGHTALYWYRQSLGQGLEFLIYFQGNSAPDKSGLPSDRFSAERTGGSVSTLTIQRTQQEDSAVYLCASSLVGGGGHEQYFGPGTRLTVT.

As DNA, the CDR3 is TGTGCCAGCAGTTTCGGCAGGTGGGACTATGGCTACACCTTC. Translation: CASSFGRWDYGYTF. The V and J genes are TRBV12-3 or TRBV12-4 and TRBJ1-2; D is ambiguous. CDR3 length equals 14 residues. Trimming removed 3 bases from V and 3 bases from J, with 11 bases in between.

The chain recombines TRBV5-1 with TRBJ1-2, with 7 bases fitting TRBD1. Trimming removed 5 bases from V and 8 bases from J; junction bases left unmatched: 9. Germline V gene data show CDR1 as SGHRS and CDR2 as YFSETQ. The CDR3 spans 13 residues. The CDR3 sequence: CASRLDRAGGYTF. For the CDR3, the DNA is TGCGCCAGCAGACTAGACAGGGCAGGCGGCTACACCTTC.

The sample holds a few counts of this clonotype. CDR3: CSVGLLNTDTQYF. DNA of the CDR3: TGCAGCGTTGGTCTCCTGAACACAGATACGCAGTATTTT. The chain recombines TRBV29-1 with TRBJ2-3; D remains ambiguous. Germline V gene sequence: CDR1 SQVTM, CDR2 ANQGSEA. The CDR3 extends over 13 amino acids. Trimming took off 4 bases at V and 2 bases at J, with 10 bases between the two ends.

This clonotype was counted a few times. The J gene is TRBJ2-1, the V gene TRBV12-3 or TRBV12-4, with D maybe TRBD2 (5 bases). The CDR3 covers 11 residues. V lost 5 bases to trimming and J lost 12 bases, with 11 bases between them. For the CDR3, the DNA is TGTGCCAGCAGTATCGGACGGGGGCAGTTCTTC. This sequence encodes CASSIGRGQFF.

This clonotype showed up just a few times. V and J are TRBV29-1 and TRBJ2-2; 7 bases are a match to TRBD1. V lost 3 bases to trimming and J lost 7 bases; unmatched junction nucleotides: 5. The CDR3 is made up of 13 amino acids. Looked up from germline, CDR1 is SQVTM and CDR2 is ANQGSEA. DNA of the CDR3: TGCAGCGTTGACTTGACAGGGTTCGGGGAGCTGTTTTTT. The encoded protein is CSVDLTGFGELFF.

The chain uses TRBV6-6 and TRBJ2-7; 8 bases fit TRBD2. This CDR3 spans 15 amino acids. J lost 0 bases, V lost 2 bases, and 3 bases had no gene match. The V gene's germline CDR1 is MNHNY and CDR2 SVGAGI (reference sequence). The CDR3 region is CASSYPSGSSYEQYF. CDR3 nucleotides: TGTGCCAGCAGTTACCCCAGCGGGAGCTCCTACGAGCAGTACTTC.

This clonotype was recorded a few times. This rearrangement joins TRBV5-1 to TRBJ2-6; TRBD2 matches 9 bases. The CDR3 runs 21 residues. The ends lost 0 bases at V and 0 bases at J; junction bases unmatched: 13. Germline assignment: CDR1 SGHRS and CDR2 YFSETQ. CDR3 bases: TGCGCCAGCAGCTTGGAAGCCGCCGGGCTAGCGGGACTCTCTGGGGCCAACGTCCTGACTTTC. Encoded protein: CASSLEAAGLAGLSGANVLTF.

The gene calls are TRBV27 and TRBJ2-5, with 9 bases that match TRBD2. Germline-derived CDR1 and CDR2 are MNHEY and SMNVEV (reference sequence). V gave up 5 bases and J gave up 2 bases; unmatched junction bases: 3. The CDR3 has 14 amino acids. The CDR3 DNA reads as TGTGCCAGCAGTCCAGCGGGAGGACAAGAGACCCAGTACTTC. Its translation is CASSPAGGQETQYF.

This chain joins TRBV12-3 or TRBV12-4 and TRBJ2-5; no reliable D call. CDR3 length: 16 amino acids. The V end was cut by 1 base, the J end by 11 bases, with 23 bases between. CDR3 protein: CASSLGAPEIYNEQYF. In DNA form, the CDR3 reads TGTGCCAGCAGTTTAGGAGCCCCCGAGATCTACAATGAGCAGTACTTC.

As for this clonotype: Sequence at one end of the junction differs from germline and may be a read error. This chain connects TRBV20-1 to TRBJ2-7; D is perhaps TRBD2 (5 bases). CDR1 is DFQATT, CDR2 SNEGSKA, per germline (reference sequence). The CDR3 has 16 residues. The CDR3 region has the DNA TGCAGTGCTAGAGATCCTAATGAGGGCTCATCCTACGAGCAGTACTTT. This codes for CSARDPNEGSSYEQYF.

This chain uses TRBV9 with TRBJ2-1; the D is unclear. The assigned J gene may be wrong: the sequence end matches TRBJ2-7 better. This CDR3 contains 14 residues. Germline assignment: CDR1 SGDLS and CDR2 YYNGEE. CDR3 loop: CASSVESSYNEQYF. In DNA, the CDR3 is TGTGCCAGCAGCGTAGAGAGCTCCTACAATGAGCAGTACTTC.

The chain joins TRBV4-3 to TRBJ2-1, with D tentatively TRBD1 (7 bases). Deletions cut 2 bases from V and 10 bases from J, with 27 bases between. The CDR3 totals 18 residues. Germline lookup yields CDR1 LGHNA and CDR2 YSLEER. The CDR3 here is CASSQQAGLRGRSGEQFF. CDR3 DNA sequence: TGCGCCAGCAGCCAACAAGCAGGTCTCAGGGGGAGGTCGGGCGAGCAGTTCTTC.

The chain combines TRBV7-9 with TRBJ1-5; D is ambiguous. CDR3 length equals 15 residues. Trimming removed 3 bases from V and 1 base from J, with 10 bases in between. Germline V lookup: CDR1 SEHNR, CDR2 FQNEAQ (reference sequence). The CDR3 region is CASSLGGISNQPQHF. Written as DNA, the CDR3 is TGTGCCAGCAGCTTGGGTGGAATCAGCAATCAGCCCCAGCATTTT.

CDR3 in DNA: TGTGCCAGCAGAAGACAGGGTGGGCTAGGAGAGACCCAGTTCTTC. Translation: CASRRQGGLGETQFF. V gene TRBV28 combines with J gene TRBJ2-1; 7 nucleotides agree with TRBD1. V lost 6 bases, J lost 13 bases, and 18 bases stayed unmatched. Germline CDR1 and CDR2: MDHEN and SYDVKM. This CDR3 is built from 15 residues.

This sequence joins TRBV5-1 and TRBJ2-2; weak D call: TRBD2 (5 bases). The germline V gene encodes CDR1 SGHRS and CDR2 YFSETQ. This CDR3 is 14 amino acids long. Trimming left V 4 bases short and J 6 bases short, with 13 bases between. This chain's CDR3 is CASSEAGVPGELFF. The CDR3, as DNA: TGCGCCAGCAGCGAGGCCGGGGTACCCGGGGAGCTGTTTTTT.

A few counts support this clonotype. The chain joins TRBV6-5 to TRBJ2-1, with 12 bases aligning to TRBD2. The length of the CDR3 is 15 residues. Germline CDR1 reads MNHEY; CDR2 reads SVGAGI. V lost 5 bases to trimming and J lost 4 bases; unmatched junction nucleotides: 3. In DNA, the CDR3 is TGTGCCAGCAGTGGGACTAGCGGGTTGTACAATGAGCAGTTCTTC. Translation: CASSGTSGLYNEQFF.

The chain uses TRBV4-3 and TRBJ2-4; D is perhaps TRBD1 (6 bases). The CDR3 extends over 17 amino acids. The V gene lost 3 bases and the J gene lost 13 bases, with 28 bases spanning the gap. The germline V gene has CDR1 LGHNA and CDR2 YSLEER. The CDR3 spells CASSQTQQGRSYNEQYF. The DNA for the CDR3 is TGCGCCAGCAGCCAGACCCAACAGGGCCGGTCCTACAATGAGCAGTACTTC.

The rearrangement joins TRBV18 to TRBJ1-1, with TRBD1 as a possible D gene (5 bases). Germline values: CDR1 KGHSH, CDR2 LQKENI. Trimming removed 0 bases from V and 3 bases from J, with 11 bases in between. This CDR3 spans 15 amino acids. The CDR3, as DNA: TGTGCCAGCTCACCACCGGGGGGACCGGACACTGAAGCTTTCTTT. It yields the protein CASSPPGGPDTEAFF.

DNA of the CDR3: TGTGCCAGCAGCCTCCAGGGCCTCCGAGGGACTGAAGCTTTCTTT. Its translation is CASSLQGLRGTEAFF. The V and J genes are TRBV6-2 or TRBV6-3 and TRBJ1-1, with D tentatively TRBD1 (5 bases). The CDR3 length is 15 residues. Trimming took off 6 bases at V and 5 bases at J, with 19 bases between the two ends. Germline assignment: CDR1 MNHEY and CDR2 SVGEGT.

Note on this clonotype: This may be a read error: a much more frequent sequence differs by one nucleotide. This sequence joins TRBV6-1 and TRBJ2-1; D is unresolved. Germline-derived CDR1 and CDR2 are MNHNS and SASEGT. This CDR3 region has 15 residues. CDR3 sequence (DNA): TGTGTCAGCAGTGAAGGGAAACTGGGCGACAATGAGCAGTTCTTC. Amino acids: CVSSEGKLGDNEQFF.

This clonotype is a singleton in its sample. The DNA is left out, because the CDR3 cannot be placed on it with certainty; the CDR3 is given as TCRdb lists it. This sequence joins TRBV29-1 and TRBJ2-3; no check of the table's D call, TRBD1, against the DNA was made. The germline CDR1 and CDR2 sequences are SQVTM and ANQGSEA. The CDR3 spans 15 amino acids, including both terminal residues. CDR3 sequence reads: CSVAWGQGAADTKYF.

The V and J genes are TRBV7-3 and TRBJ2-1; perhaps TRBD2 as D (7 bases). V was shortened by 1 base and J by 10 bases, with 14 bases between the two germline ends. This CDR3 region has 14 residues. Germline assignment: CDR1 SGHTA and CDR2 FQGTGA. In nucleotides, the CDR3 is TGTGCCAGCAGCTTAAACGCGGGCGGGGGCGAGCAGTTCTTC. Translating gives CASSLNAGGGEQFF. The entire variable domain, with the rest obtained from reference TRBV7-3 and TRBJ2-1, is as follows: GAGVSQTPSNKVTEKGKYVELRCDPISGHTALYWYRQSLGQGPEFLIYFQGTGAADDSGLPNDRFFAVRPEGSVSTLKIQRTERGDSAVYLCASSLNAGGGEQFFGPGTRLTVL.